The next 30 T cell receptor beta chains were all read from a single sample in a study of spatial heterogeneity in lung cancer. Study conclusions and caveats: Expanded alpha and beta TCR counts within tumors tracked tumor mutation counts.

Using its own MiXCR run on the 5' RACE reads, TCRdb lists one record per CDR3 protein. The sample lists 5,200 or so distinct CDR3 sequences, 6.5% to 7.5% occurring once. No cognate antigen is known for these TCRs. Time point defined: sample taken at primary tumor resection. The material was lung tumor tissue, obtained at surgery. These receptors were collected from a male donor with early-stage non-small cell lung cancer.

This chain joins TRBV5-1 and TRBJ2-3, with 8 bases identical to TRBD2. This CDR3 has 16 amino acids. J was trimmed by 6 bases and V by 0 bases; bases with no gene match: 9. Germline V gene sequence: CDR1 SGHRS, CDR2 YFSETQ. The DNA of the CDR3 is TGCGCCAGCAGCTTGGTACCGGGAGGGCCGCTGGATACGCAGTATTTT. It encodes CASSLVPGGPLDTQYF.

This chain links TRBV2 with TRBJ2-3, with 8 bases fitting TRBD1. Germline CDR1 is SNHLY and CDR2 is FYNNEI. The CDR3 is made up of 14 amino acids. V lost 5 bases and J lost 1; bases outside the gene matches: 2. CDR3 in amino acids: CASSTGGGTDTQYF. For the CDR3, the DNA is TGTGCCAGCAGTACAGGGGGAGGCACAGATACGCAGTATTTT.

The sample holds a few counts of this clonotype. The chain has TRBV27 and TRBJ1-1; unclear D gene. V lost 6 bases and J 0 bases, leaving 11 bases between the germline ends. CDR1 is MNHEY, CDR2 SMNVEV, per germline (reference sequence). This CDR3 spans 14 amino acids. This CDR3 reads CASRAFRMNTEAFF. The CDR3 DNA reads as TGTGCCAGCAGAGCTTTTCGGATGAACACTGAAGCTTTCTTT.

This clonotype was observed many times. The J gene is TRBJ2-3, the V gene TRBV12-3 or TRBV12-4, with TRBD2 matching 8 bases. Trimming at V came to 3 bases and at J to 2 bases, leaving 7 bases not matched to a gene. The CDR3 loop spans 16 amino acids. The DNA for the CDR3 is TGTGCCAGCAGTTTTGGTGCGGGAGGTGTCACAGATACGCAGTATTTT. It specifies CASSFGAGGVTDTQYF.

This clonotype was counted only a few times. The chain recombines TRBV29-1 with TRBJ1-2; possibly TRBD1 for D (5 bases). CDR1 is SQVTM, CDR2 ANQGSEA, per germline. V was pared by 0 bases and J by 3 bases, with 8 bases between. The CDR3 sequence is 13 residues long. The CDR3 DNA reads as TGCAGCGTTGAAGACAGGGCTTACTATGGCTACACCTTC. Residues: CSVEDRAYYGYTF.

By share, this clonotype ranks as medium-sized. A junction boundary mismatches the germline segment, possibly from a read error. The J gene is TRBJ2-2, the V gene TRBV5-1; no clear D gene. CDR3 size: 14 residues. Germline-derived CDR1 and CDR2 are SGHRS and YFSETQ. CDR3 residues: CASSFAPNAGELFF. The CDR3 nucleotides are TGCGCCAGCAGCTTTGCCCCGAACGCCGGGGAGCTGTTTTTT.

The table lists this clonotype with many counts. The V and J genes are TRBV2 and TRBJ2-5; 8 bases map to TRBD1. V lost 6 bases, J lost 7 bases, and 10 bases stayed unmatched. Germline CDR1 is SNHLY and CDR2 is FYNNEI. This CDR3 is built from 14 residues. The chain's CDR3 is CASSLGQGVGTQYF. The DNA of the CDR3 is TGTGCCAGCAGCCTAGGACAGGGAGTCGGGACCCAGTACTTC.

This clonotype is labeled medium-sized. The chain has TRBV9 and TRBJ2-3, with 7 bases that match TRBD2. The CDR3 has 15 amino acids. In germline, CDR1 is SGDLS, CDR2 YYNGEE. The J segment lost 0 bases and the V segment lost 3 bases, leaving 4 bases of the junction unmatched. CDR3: CASSASGTSTDTQYF. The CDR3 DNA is TGTGCCAGCAGCGCGAGCGGGACTAGCACAGATACGCAGTATTTT.

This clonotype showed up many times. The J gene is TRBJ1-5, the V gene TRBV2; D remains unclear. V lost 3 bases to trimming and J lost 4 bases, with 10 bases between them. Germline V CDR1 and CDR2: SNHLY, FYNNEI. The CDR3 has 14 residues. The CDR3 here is CASSDRTTNQPQHF. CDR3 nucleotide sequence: TGTGCCAGCAGTGATAGGACCACAAATCAGCCCCAGCATTTT.

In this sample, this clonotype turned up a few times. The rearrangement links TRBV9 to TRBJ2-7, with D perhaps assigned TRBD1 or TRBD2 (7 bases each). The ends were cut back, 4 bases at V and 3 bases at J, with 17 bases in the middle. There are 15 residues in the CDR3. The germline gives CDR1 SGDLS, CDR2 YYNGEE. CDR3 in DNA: TGTGCCAGCAGCCCCGGCCAGGGGGGGCACTACGAGCAGTACTTC. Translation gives CASSPGQGGHYEQYF.

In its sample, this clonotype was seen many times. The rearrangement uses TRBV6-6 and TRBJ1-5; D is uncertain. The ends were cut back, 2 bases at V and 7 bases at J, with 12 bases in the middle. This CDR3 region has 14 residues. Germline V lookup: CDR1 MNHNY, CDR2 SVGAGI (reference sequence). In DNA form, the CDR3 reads TGTGCCAGCAGTTACGGAGGGATCGGGCAGCCCCAGCATTTT. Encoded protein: CASSYGGIGQPQHF.

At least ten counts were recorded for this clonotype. CDR3: CASSQDRSIYGYTF. The CDR3 DNA reads as TGTGCCAGCAGCCAGGACAGGTCCATCTATGGCTACACCTTC. The V and J genes are TRBV12-3 or TRBV12-4 and TRBJ1-2; 7 bases match TRBD1. The V gene end was trimmed by 6 bases and the J gene end by 4 bases; junction bases not matched to a gene: 8. This CDR3 region has 14 residues.

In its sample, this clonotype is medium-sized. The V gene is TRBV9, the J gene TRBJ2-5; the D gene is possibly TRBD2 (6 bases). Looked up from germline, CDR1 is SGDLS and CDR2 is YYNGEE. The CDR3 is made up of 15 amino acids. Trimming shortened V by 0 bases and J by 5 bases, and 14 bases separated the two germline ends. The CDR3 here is CASSVGNGRGETQYF. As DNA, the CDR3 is TGTGCCAGCAGCGTAGGGAACGGGAGAGGGGAGACCCAGTACTTC.

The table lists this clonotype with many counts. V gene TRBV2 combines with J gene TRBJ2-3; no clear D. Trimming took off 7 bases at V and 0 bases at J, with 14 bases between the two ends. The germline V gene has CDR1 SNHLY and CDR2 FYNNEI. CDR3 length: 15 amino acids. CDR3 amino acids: CASTVVSRSTDTQYF. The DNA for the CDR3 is TGTGCCAGCACCGTTGTTAGCAGGAGCACAGATACGCAGTATTTT.

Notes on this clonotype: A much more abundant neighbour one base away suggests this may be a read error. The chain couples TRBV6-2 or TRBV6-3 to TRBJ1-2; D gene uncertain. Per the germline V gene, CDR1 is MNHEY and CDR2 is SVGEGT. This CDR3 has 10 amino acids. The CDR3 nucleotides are TGTGCCGGCAGTGGCTATGGCTACACCTTC. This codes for CAGSGYGYTF.

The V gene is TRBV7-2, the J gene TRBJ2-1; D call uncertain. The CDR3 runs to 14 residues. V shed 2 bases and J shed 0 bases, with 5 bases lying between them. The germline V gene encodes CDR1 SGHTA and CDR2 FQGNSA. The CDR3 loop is CASSLTNSYNEQFF. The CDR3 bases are TGTGCCAGCAGCTTAACCAACTCCTACAATGAGCAGTTCTTC.

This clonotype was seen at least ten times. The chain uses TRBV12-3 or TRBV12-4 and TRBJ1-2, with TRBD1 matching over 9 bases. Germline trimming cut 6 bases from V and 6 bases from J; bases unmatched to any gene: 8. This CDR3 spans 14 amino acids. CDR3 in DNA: TGTGCCAGCAGGCATTCCGGGACAGGGAATGGCTACACCTTC. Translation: CASRHSGTGNGYTF.

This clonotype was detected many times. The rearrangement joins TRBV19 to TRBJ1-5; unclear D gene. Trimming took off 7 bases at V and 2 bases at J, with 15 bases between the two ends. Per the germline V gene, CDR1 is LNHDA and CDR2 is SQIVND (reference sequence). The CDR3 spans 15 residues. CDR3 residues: CASTPGVSRNQPQHF. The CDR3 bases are TGTGCCAGTACCCCGGGAGTGTCGCGCAATCAGCCCCAGCATTTT.

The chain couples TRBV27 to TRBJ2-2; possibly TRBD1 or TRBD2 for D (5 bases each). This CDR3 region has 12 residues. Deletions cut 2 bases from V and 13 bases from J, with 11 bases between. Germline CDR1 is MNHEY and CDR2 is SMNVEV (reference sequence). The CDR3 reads CASSLGRDVLFF. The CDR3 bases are TGTGCCAGCAGTTTAGGCCGGGACGTGCTGTTTTTT.

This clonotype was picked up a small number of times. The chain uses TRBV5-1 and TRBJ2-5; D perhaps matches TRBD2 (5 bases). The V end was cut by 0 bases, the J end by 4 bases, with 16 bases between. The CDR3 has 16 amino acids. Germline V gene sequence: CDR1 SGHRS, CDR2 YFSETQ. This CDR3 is CASSLAWSGSLETQYF. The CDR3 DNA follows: TGCGCCAGCAGCTTGGCCTGGAGCGGCAGTCTAGAGACCCAGTACTTC.

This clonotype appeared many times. DNA for the CDR3: TGTGCCATCAGTAAGGGGGAGATCGATGGCTACACCTTC. It codes for CAISKGEIDGYTF. The chain links TRBV10-3 to TRBJ1-2; tentatively, D is TRBD1 (6 bases). Germline values: CDR1 ENHRY, CDR2 SYGVKD. V was shortened by 5 bases and J by 6 bases, with 13 bases between the two germline ends. The CDR3 is 13 amino acids.

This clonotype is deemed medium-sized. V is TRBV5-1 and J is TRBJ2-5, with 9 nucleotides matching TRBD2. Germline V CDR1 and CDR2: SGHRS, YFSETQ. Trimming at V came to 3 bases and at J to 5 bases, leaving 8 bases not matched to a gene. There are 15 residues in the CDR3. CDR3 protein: CASSSGTSIQETQYF. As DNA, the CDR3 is TGCGCCAGCAGCTCCGGGACTAGCATTCAGGAGACCCAGTACTTC.

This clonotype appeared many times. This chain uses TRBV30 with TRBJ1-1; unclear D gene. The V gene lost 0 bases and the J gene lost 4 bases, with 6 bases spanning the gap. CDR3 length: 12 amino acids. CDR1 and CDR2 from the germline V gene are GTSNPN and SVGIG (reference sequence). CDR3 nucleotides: TGTGCCTGGAGTGTAGGTGGCACTGAAGCTTTCTTT. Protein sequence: CAWSVGGTEAFF.

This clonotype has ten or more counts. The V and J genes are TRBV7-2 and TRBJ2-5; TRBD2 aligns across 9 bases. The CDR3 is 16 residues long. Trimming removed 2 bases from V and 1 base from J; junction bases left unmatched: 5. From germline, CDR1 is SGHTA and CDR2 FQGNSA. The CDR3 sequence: CASSLYQRGAQETQYF. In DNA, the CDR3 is TGTGCCAGCAGCTTATATCAGCGGGGGGCCCAAGAGACCCAGTACTTC.

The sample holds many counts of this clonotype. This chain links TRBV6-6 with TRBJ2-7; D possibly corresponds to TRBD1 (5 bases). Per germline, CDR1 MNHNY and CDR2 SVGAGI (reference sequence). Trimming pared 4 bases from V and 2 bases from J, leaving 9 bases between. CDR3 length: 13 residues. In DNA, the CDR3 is TGTGCCAGCAGTTCCGACAGAACCTACGAGCAGTACTTC. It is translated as CASSSDRTYEQYF.

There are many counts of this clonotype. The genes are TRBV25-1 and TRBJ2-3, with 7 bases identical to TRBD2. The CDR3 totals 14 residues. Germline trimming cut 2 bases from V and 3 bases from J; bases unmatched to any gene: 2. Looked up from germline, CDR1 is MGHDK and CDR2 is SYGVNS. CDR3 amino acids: CASSEGGGTDTQYF. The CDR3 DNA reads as TGTGCCAGCAGTGAAGGGGGGGGGACAGATACGCAGTATTTT.

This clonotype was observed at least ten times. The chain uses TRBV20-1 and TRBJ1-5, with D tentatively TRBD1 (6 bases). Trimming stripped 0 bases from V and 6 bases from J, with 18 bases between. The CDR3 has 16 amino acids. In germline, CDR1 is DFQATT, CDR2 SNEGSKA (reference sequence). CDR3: CSAREPVNTGFQPQHF. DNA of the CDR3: TGCAGTGCTAGAGAACCAGTTAACACAGGGTTTCAGCCCCAGCATTTT.

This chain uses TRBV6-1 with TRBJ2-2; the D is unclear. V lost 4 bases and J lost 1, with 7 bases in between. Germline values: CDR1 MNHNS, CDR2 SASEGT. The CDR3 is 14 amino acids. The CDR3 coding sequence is TGTGCCAGCAGTGGGATTCGGAACACCGGGGAGCTGTTTTTT. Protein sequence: CASSGIRNTGELFF.

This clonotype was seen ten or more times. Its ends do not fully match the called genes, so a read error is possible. The CDR3 sequence is CSARGVNQPQHF. The CDR3 DNA sequence: TGCAGTGCGAGAGGCGTTAATCAGCCCCAGCATTTT. The chain couples TRBV20-1 to TRBJ1-5; D gene unclear. The CDR3 is 12 residues long. Germline lookup yields CDR1 DFQATT and CDR2 SNEGSKA (reference sequence).

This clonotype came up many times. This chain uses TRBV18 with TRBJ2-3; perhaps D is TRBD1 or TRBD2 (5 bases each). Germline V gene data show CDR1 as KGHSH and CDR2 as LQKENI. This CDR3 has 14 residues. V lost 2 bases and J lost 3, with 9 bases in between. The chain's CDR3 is CASSPTGRTDTQYF. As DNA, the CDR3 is TGTGCCAGCTCACCAACGGGGCGAACAGATACGCAGTATTTT.